This paragraph reports one T cell receptor (beta chain). Its antigen is as yet unknown. These data come from a study of cytomegalovirus exposure and HLA in healthy donors. This CDR3 spans 13 amino acids. V dropped 6 bases and J dropped 5 bases, with 13 bases sitting between them. Germline V gene lookup returns CDR1 MNHNS and CDR2 SASEGT. A multiplex PCR was run with 60 Vbeta primers and 13 Jbeta primers. Repertoires were generated with immunoSEQ multiplex PCR, while TCRdb's copy carries only in-frame clones and drops some. This table holds about 95,000 clones, roughly three quarters found once. The study, taken as a whole, reports: V- and J-gene trimming of TCR beta was linked (in a later analysis) to a missense DCLRE1C variant.

The V call is TRBV6-1, the J call TRBJ2-5; weak D call: TRBD2 (5 bases). The sample consisted of PBMCs. This TCR derives from a woman between 35 and 50 years old in good health and CMV-seronegative. CDR3 sequence: CASSASPGETQYF. The CDR3 DNA follows: TGTGCCAGCAGCGCAAGCCCGGGGGAGACCCAGTACTTC.